This entry concerns a single T cell receptor (beta chain). The data derive from a study of shared clonotypes between healthy human individuals. TCRdb's copy holds only in-frame clones and misses some; the assay was immunoSEQ multiplex PCR. In the table there are some 2,100,000 clones, nearly 97% of which are singletons. From germline, CDR1 is SGHNT and CDR2 YENEEA. Trimming at V came to 4 bases and at J to 3 bases, leaving 5 bases not matched to a gene. This CDR3 comprises 14 residues. Material: naive CD4+ T cells sorted from blood. Subset specified: CD45RA+ positively selected. The J gene is TRBJ2-5, the V gene TRBV11-3; 7 bases line up with TRBD1. The TCR comes from a man aged 18 to 30 in good health. CDR3 coding DNA: TGTGCCAGCAGCTCCGCCGGGACAGAAGAGACCCAGTACTTC. Residues: CASSSAGTEETQYF.